Each of the 27 T cell receptor beta chains below was sequenced from the same sample in a study of blood T cell repertoires in COVID-19. Only in-frame clones appear in the TCRdb table, and some are missing; sequencing was by immunoSEQ multiplex PCR. The sample has 170,000 or so clones; approximately 88% are singletons. Material: peripheral blood. The receptors were sampled from a young man with active or convalescent COVID-19.

The chain joins TRBV11-2 to TRBJ1-3; perhaps TRBD1 as D (6 bases). Germline V CDR1 and CDR2: SGHAT, FQNNGV. This CDR3 is built from 16 residues. V gave up 2 bases and J gave up 2 bases, with 13 bases separating them. CDR3 residues: CASSLRGGATGNTIYF. CDR3 nucleotides: TGTGCCAGCAGCTTAAGGGGGGGGGCGACTGGAAACACCATATATTTT.

This clone has only one observation. The V call is TRBV3-1 (or the pseudogene TRBV3-2), the J call TRBJ1-4; D remains unclear. V lost 3 bases and J 12 bases, leaving 11 bases between the germline ends. The germline CDR1 and CDR2 sequences are LGHDT and YNNKEL (reference sequence). This CDR3 comprises 12 residues. The DNA for the CDR3 is TGTGCCAGCAGCCATAGAGGGTCGGAACTGTTTTTT. Encoded protein: CASSHRGSELFF.

The chain is built from TRBV11-3 and TRBJ2-2, with a tentative D call TRBD2 (5 bases). Trimming removed 1 base at V and 6 bases at J, with 9 bases between. This CDR3 region has 14 residues. Germline V lookup: CDR1 SGHNT, CDR2 YENEEA. The CDR3 coding sequence is TGTGCCAGCAGCTTAGCTTCCGGGGCCGGGGAGCTGTTTTTT. Translation: CASSLASGAGELFF.

This clone was seen only once. V gene TRBV19 combines with J gene TRBJ1-1, with D tentatively TRBD1 (5 bases). The CDR3 covers 12 residues. Trimming cost V 8 bases and J 5 bases, with 12 bases left between them. Per germline, CDR1 LNHDA and CDR2 SQIVND (reference sequence). In DNA form, the CDR3 reads TGTGCCAGTGAAGCTGGGGGGACTGAAGCTTTCTTT. Translated, it gives CASEAGGTEAFF.

The chain links TRBV29-1 to TRBJ2-2, with 9 nucleotides matching TRBD1. The CDR3 has 18 residues. Per the germline V gene, CDR1 is SQVTM and CDR2 is ANQGSEA. J was trimmed by 6 bases and V by 0 bases; bases with no gene match: 14. The chain's CDR3 is CSVEDLFITGGASGELFF. CDR3 in DNA: TGCAGCGTTGAAGATCTGTTTATAACAGGGGGCGCGTCCGGGGAGCTGTTTTTT.

This chain uses TRBV5-1 with TRBJ2-3; 9 positions agree with TRBD1. The CDR3 covers 14 residues. Trimming cost V 4 bases and J 5 bases; bases outside gene matches: 5. Per the germline V gene, CDR1 is SGHRS and CDR2 is YFSETQ. Here the CDR3 reads CASSRADRGDTQYF. The CDR3, as DNA: TGCGCCAGCAGCCGGGCGGACAGGGGAGATACGCAGTATTTT. The full variable domain, its missing parts supplied by reference TRBV5-1 and TRBJ2-3, is KAGVTQTPRYLIKTRGQQVTLSCSPISGHRSVSWYQQTPGQGLQFLFEYFSETQRNKGNFPGRFSGRQFSNSRSEMNVSTLELGDSALYLCASSRADRGDTQYFGPGTRLTVL.

The chain has TRBV28 and TRBJ1-1; D not resolved. Trimming cost V 0 bases and J 3 bases, with 8 bases left between them. Germline V gene sequence: CDR1 MDHEN, CDR2 SYDVKM. The CDR3 has 14 amino acids. The CDR3 DNA sequence: TGTGCCAGCAGTTTATGGCGGCCGCACACTGAAGCTTTCTTT. Amino acid sequence: CASSLWRPHTEAFF.

Regarding this clone: The junction does not match germline at one end; this may be a read error. The chain joins TRBV12-5 to TRBJ2-1, with 7 bases identical to TRBD1. The CDR3 covers 13 residues. The germline CDR1 and CDR2 sequences are LGHNT and FRNRAP. This chain's CDR3 is CASGPQGQSFPVF. DNA for the CDR3: TGTGCTAGTGGCCCCCAGGGACAGTCCTTTCCGGTCTTC.

This clone was detected once. The V gene is TRBV9, the J gene TRBJ2-3; 8 bases are shared with TRBD1. V gave up 0 bases and J gave up 0 bases; unmatched junction bases: 6. Germline V gene sequence: CDR1 SGDLS, CDR2 YYNGEE. The CDR3 length is 17 residues. CDR3 nucleotide sequence: TGTGCCAGCAGCGTAGATTCGGACAGGGATAGCACAGATACGCAGTATTTT. Its translation: CASSVDSDRDSTDTQYF.

Regarding this clone: A read error may account for a junction end that differs from germline. J is TRBJ2-7 and V is TRBV4-1; 7 bases fit TRBD1. The CDR3 consists of 15 residues. CDR1 and CDR2 (germline): MGHRA, YSYEKL. The CDR3 nucleotides read TGCGCCAGCAGCCAAGACCTTACCGCCGGGACAGAACTCTTCTTC. This translates into CASSQDLTAGTELFF.

This chain connects TRBV7-2 to TRBJ2-3; the D gene is possibly TRBD1 (6 bases). The CDR3 consists of 15 residues. CDR1 is SGHTA and CDR2 is FQGNSA in the germline V gene. With 8 bases removed from V and 3 bases from J, the gap between germline ends came to 18 bases. CDR3 sequence: CASESTGLTTDTQYF. The CDR3 nucleotides are TGTGCCAGCGAATCGACAGGACTGACGACAGATACGCAGTATTTT.

The CDR3: CASSEQTVMNTEAFF. The CDR3 DNA is TGTGCCAGTAGTGAACAGACCGTCATGAACACTGAAGCTTTCTTT. J is TRBJ1-1 and V is TRBV19; no reliable D call. Trimming shortened V by 5 bases and J by 0 bases, and 13 bases separated the two germline ends. This CDR3 has 15 residues. Germline CDR1 reads LNHDA; CDR2 reads SQIVND (reference sequence).

The chain is built from TRBV19 and TRBJ2-7; 7 nucleotides align to TRBD2. V lost 2 bases, J lost 3 bases, and 4 bases stayed unmatched. CDR3 length equals 14 residues. Germline V CDR1 and CDR2: LNHDA, SQIVND (reference sequence). This chain's CDR3 is CASSILAGDYEQYF. CDR3 coding DNA: TGTGCCAGTAGTATACTGGCGGGAGACTACGAGCAGTACTTC. Together with reference TRBV19 and TRBJ2-7, the CDR3 gives the full variable domain: DGGITQSPKYLFRKEGQNVTLSCEQNLNHDAMYWYRQDPGQGLRLIYYSQIVNDFQKGDIAEGYSVSREKKESFPLTVTSAQKNPTAFYLCASSILAGDYEQYFGPGTRLTVT.

Remarks on this clone: The CDR3 does not close with the conserved phenylalanine or tryptophan, likely indicating a read error. Because the CDR3's place on the DNA is in doubt, the DNA is left out and the CDR3 is given as listed by TCRdb. The CDR3 loop reads CASSLQVLK. The chain employs TRBV6-6 and TRBJ1-2; TRBD1, the table's D call, lacks a check against the DNA. A total of 9 residues make up the CDR3, ends included. Germline V gives CDR1 MNHNY, CDR2 SVGAGI (reference sequence).

This chain connects TRBV29-1 to TRBJ2-7; perhaps TRBD1 as D (5 bases). This CDR3 comprises 13 residues. In germline, CDR1 is SQVTM, CDR2 ANQGSEA. Trimming cost V 5 bases and J 6 bases, with 17 bases left between them. CDR3 residues: CSVTAGYSSEQYF. The CDR3 DNA follows: TGCAGCGTTACGGCAGGGTATTCGTCCGAGCAGTACTTC.

Concerning this clone: Other DNA variants within this sample encode the same CDR3. This sequence joins TRBV6-2 or TRBV6-3 and TRBJ1-5; D is perhaps TRBD1 (5 bases). Trimming shortened V by 2 bases and J by 5 bases, and 7 bases separated the two germline ends. Per the germline V gene, CDR1 is MNHEY and CDR2 is SVGEGT. The CDR3 covers 13 residues. The CDR3 here is CASSYEGDQPQHF. In DNA, the CDR3 is TGTGCCAGCAGTTACGAAGGGGATCAGCCCCAGCATTTT.

The V gene is TRBV3-1 (or the pseudogene TRBV3-2), the J gene TRBJ1-1; a weak D match, TRBD1 (6 bases). Germline V gene data show CDR1 as LGHDT and CDR2 as YNNKEL (reference sequence). V was clipped by 6 bases and J by 1 base, with 12 bases between them. The CDR3 totals 14 residues. CDR3 in amino acids: CASRNGQPNTEAFF. CDR3 sequence (DNA): TGTGCCAGCAGAAACGGACAGCCGAACACTGAAGCTTTCTTT.

This clone was counted a few times. The J gene is TRBJ1-1, the V gene TRBV11-3; D perhaps matches TRBD1 (6 bases). The CDR3 extends over 13 amino acids. Trimming removed 6 bases at V and 3 bases at J, with 11 bases between. CDR1 and CDR2 from the germline V gene are SGHNT and YENEEA. DNA of the CDR3: TGTGCCAGCAGAGGGAAGGGGGACACTGAAGCTTTCTTT. This gives the protein CASRGKGDTEAFF.

This CDR3 reads CASRYGLAGLTYQETQYF. CDR3 bases: TGTGCCAGCAGGTACGGACTAGCGGGTCTGACGTACCAAGAGACCCAGTACTTC. This chain uses TRBV5-5 with TRBJ2-5; 11 bases are shared with TRBD2. This CDR3 is 18 amino acids long. J was trimmed by 0 bases and V by 5 bases; bases with no gene match: 12. Per the germline V gene, CDR1 is SGHKS and CDR2 is YYEKEE (reference sequence).

The rearrangement links TRBV3-1 (or the pseudogene TRBV3-2) to TRBJ2-1, with unresolved D. With 3 bases removed from V and 6 bases from J, the gap between germline ends came to 6 bases. Per germline, CDR1 LGHDT and CDR2 YNNKEL (reference sequence). This CDR3 is built from 12 residues. In nucleotides, the CDR3 is TGTGCCAGCAGCCAGAGAGGCAATGAGCAGTTCTTC. Translating gives CASSQRGNEQFF.

The chain uses TRBV19 and TRBJ1-2, with 8 bases aligning to TRBD1. Germline CDR1 reads LNHDA; CDR2 reads SQIVND (reference sequence). Trimming took 6 bases from V and 7 from J; bases not matched to a gene: 7. The CDR3 runs 13 residues. CDR3 sequence: CASRPGQGSGYTF. The CDR3 nucleotides are TGTGCCAGTAGACCCGGACAGGGTTCTGGCTACACCTTC.

This clone was observed a single time. This chain connects TRBV6-4 to TRBJ2-3; 8 positions agree with TRBD2. The V and J ends lost 0 bases and 1 base, in that order; junction bases with no gene match: 0. This CDR3 contains 15 residues. Germline CDR1 is MRHNA and CDR2 is SNTAGT. CDR3 loop: CASSDSRGGTDTQYF. In DNA, the CDR3 is TGTGCCAGCAGTGACTCGCGGGGGGGCACAGATACGCAGTATTTT.

This sequence joins TRBV3-1 (or the pseudogene TRBV3-2) and TRBJ2-5, with D perhaps TRBD1 (5 bases). V was cut by 0 bases and J by 2 bases, with 16 bases left in between. The CDR3 runs 17 residues. Germline V lookup: CDR1 LGHDT, CDR2 YNNKEL (reference sequence). The CDR3: CASSQDKPRQGQETQYF. CDR3 DNA sequence: TGTGCCAGCAGCCAAGATAAGCCTAGGCAGGGTCAAGAGACCCAGTACTTC.

V and J are TRBV5-1 and TRBJ1-5; D might be TRBD1 (5 bases). This CDR3 has 16 residues. V lost 0 bases and J 2 bases, leaving 12 bases between the germline ends. Germline CDR1 SGHRS, CDR2 YFSETQ. Here the CDR3 reads CASSLAPREGNQPQHF. The CDR3, as DNA: TGCGCCAGCAGCTTGGCCCCCAGGGAAGGCAATCAGCCCCAGCATTTT.

The chain links TRBV6-2 or TRBV6-3 to TRBJ2-1, with 9 bases fitting TRBD2. V lost 2 bases, J lost 10 bases, and 6 bases stayed unmatched. CDR3 length: 14 residues. CDR1 and CDR2 (germline): MNHEY, SVGEGT. The CDR3, as DNA: TGTGCCAGCAGTTACGTAGTAGCGGGAGAAGAGCAGTTCTTC. This gives the protein CASSYVVAGEEQFF.

The chain is built from TRBV6-1 and TRBJ2-1; TRBD2 is a possible D gene (6 bases). This CDR3 has 13 residues. V was trimmed by 2 bases and J by 4 bases, leaving 6 bases between them. Germline CDR1 MNHNS, CDR2 SASEGT. The CDR3 DNA is TGTGCCAGCAGTGAACGGGAGTACAATGAGCAGTTCTTC. This sequence encodes CASSEREYNEQFF.

The chain couples TRBV7-8 to TRBJ2-1, with D possibly TRBD2 on 6 matching bases. This CDR3 is built from 15 residues. Trimming took 0 bases from V and 8 from J, leaving 14 bases between them. Per germline, CDR1 SGHVS and CDR2 FQNEAQ. The CDR3 nucleotides are TGTGCCAGCAGCTTAGCGGGGGGAGGTATCTATGAGCAGTTCTTC. Translated, it gives CASSLAGGGIYEQFF.